The source of this TCR beta chain is a study of blood T cell repertoires in COVID-19. Overall study: Acute and convalescent COVID-19 specimens originated in the United States, Italy and Spain. Sample material is recorded as cDNA or gDNA derived from T cells, B-cell-depleted T cells, or PBMCs.

The CDR3 consists of 11 residues. Germline CDR1 is SQVTM and CDR2 is ANQGSEA. Trimming took 2 bases from V and 9 from J; bases not matched to a gene: 3. The authors' processing: Cell counts per sample came from amplifying reference gene primers. Method: immunoSEQ multiplex PCR; TCRdb's copy keeps in-frame clones and lacks some. V and J calls and clone size are as listed in that table; D and trimming were resolved from the DNA. The sample shows under 55,000 clones, approximately 85% of them seen only once. Sequenced input: peripheral blood. This TCR came from an elderly woman with acute or convalescent COVID-19. This sequence joins TRBV29-1 and TRBJ2-7, with 8 bases lining up with TRBD1. The CDR3 region is CSVERGTGQYF. The CDR3 region has the DNA TGCAGCGTTGAAAGGGGGACAGGGCAGTACTTC.